The 32 T cell receptor beta chains given below trace back to one sample, sequenced in a study of T cells in localized non-small cell lung cancer. This table comes from immunoSEQ multiplex PCR, and its TCRdb copy is limited to in-frame clones, with some not included. The sample has approximately 150,000 clones; about 90% are singletons. Sequenced here: peripheral blood, sampled before any cancer treatment. The origin of the receptors is a female donor at least 60 years old with stage I lung adenocarcinoma.

This clone was observed a single time. V is TRBV9 and J is TRBJ2-3; 10 bases fit TRBD2. The CDR3 runs 16 residues. Germline CDR1 is SGDLS and CDR2 is YYNGEE. V trimming: 2 bases; J trimming: 5 bases; junction bases outside the gene matches: 8. The CDR3 DNA reads TGTGCCAGCAGCGTGTGGAGCGGGAGGGTACGAGATACGCAGTATTTT. Residues: CASSVWSGRVRDTQYF. The whole variable domain, filled in from reference TRBV9 and TRBJ2-3, reads DSGVTQTPKHLITATGQRVTLRCSPRSGDLSVYWYQQSLDQGLQFLIQYYNGEERAKGNILERFSAQQFPDLHSELNLSSLELGDSALYFCASSVWSGRVRDTQYFGPGTRLTVL.

The count of this clone is one. The chain employs TRBV11-2 and TRBJ2-3; no reliable D call. This CDR3 region has 12 residues. V shed 0 bases and J shed 7 bases, with 5 bases lying between them. Germline-derived CDR1 and CDR2 are SGHAT and FQNNGV. CDR3 loop: CASSLDTNTQYF. The CDR3 DNA is TGTGCCAGCAGCTTAGACACCAATACGCAGTATTTT.

The chain combines TRBV2 with TRBJ1-1; D gene uncertain. CDR3 length equals 11 residues. The germline V gene has CDR1 SNHLY and CDR2 FYNNEI. Trimming shortened V by 5 bases and J by 6 bases, and 7 bases separated the two germline ends. The CDR3 here is CASSSQAEAFF. CDR3 DNA sequence: TGTGCCAGCAGTTCTCAGGCTGAAGCTTTCTTT.

The chain uses TRBV6-6 and TRBJ2-7; 8 bases fit TRBD2. The V segment lost 0 bases and the J segment 3 bases; nucleotides outside the gene matches: 7. Germline values: CDR1 MNHNY, CDR2 SVGAGI (reference sequence). This CDR3 is 16 amino acids long. CDR3 protein: CASSYSVSGSYYEQYF. The CDR3, as DNA: TGTGCCAGCAGTTACTCCGTAAGCGGGAGTTACTACGAGCAGTACTTC.

This chain uses TRBV7-2 with TRBJ2-2; possible D gene TRBD2, 6 bases. The germline V gene has CDR1 SGHTA and CDR2 FQGNSA. Trimming removed 2 bases at V and 5 bases at J, with 15 bases between. The CDR3 has 16 amino acids. The CDR3 spells CASSLRPGSKTGELFF. The CDR3 nucleotides read TGTGCCAGCAGCTTACGACCCGGGAGTAAAACCGGGGAGCTGTTTTTT.

This clone has at least ten counts. The chain links TRBV27 to TRBJ1-2; D is perhaps TRBD1 (6 bases). The germline V gene has CDR1 MNHEY and CDR2 SMNVEV (reference sequence). The CDR3 totals 15 residues. V dropped 6 bases and J dropped 0 bases, with 14 bases sitting between them. The CDR3 here is CASRPGTYANYGYTF. Here the CDR3 DNA reads TGTGCCAGCAGGCCGGGGACATACGCTAACTATGGCTACACCTTC.

The J gene is TRBJ2-5, the V gene TRBV28, with 7 bases matching TRBD2. The germline V gene encodes CDR1 MDHEN and CDR2 SYDVKM. With V trimmed by 1 base and J by 4 bases, 9 bases remained unmatched. This CDR3 is 16 amino acids long. The CDR3 nucleotides are TGTGCCAGCAGTTTATCCGGGACTACCTTATCAGAGACCCAGTACTTC. It encodes CASSLSGTTLSETQYF.

The rearrangement joins TRBV29-1 to TRBJ2-5; D could derive from TRBD1 or TRBD2 (6 bases each). Germline V lookup: CDR1 SQVTM, CDR2 ANQGSEA. The germline V and J ends were trimmed by 5 bases and 5 bases, with 12 bases remaining between them. This CDR3 is 12 amino acids long. CDR3 region: CSVYRDLETQYF. The CDR3 nucleotides read TGCAGCGTTTACAGGGACTTGGAGACCCAGTACTTC.

The chain couples TRBV5-4 to TRBJ2-3; 12 nucleotides match TRBD2. The trim removed 4 bases at V and 5 bases at J, leaving 11 bases unmatched. The length of the CDR3 is 17 residues. CDR1 is SGHNT, CDR2 YYREEE, per germline (reference sequence). The CDR3 sequence is CASSDPLAGGPGDTQYF. The CDR3 coding sequence is TGTGCCAGCAGCGACCCTCTAGCGGGAGGGCCGGGAGATACGCAGTATTTT.

This clone has a single count. CDR3: CSVETRETGDTYEQYF. The CDR3 DNA follows: TGCAGCGTTGAAACTAGGGAGACAGGGGACACCTACGAGCAGTACTTC. The chain recombines TRBV29-1 with TRBJ2-7, with 8 positions matching TRBD1. Germline lookup yields CDR1 SQVTM and CDR2 ANQGSEA. The CDR3 covers 16 residues. V shed 2 bases, J shed 2 bases, and the junction held 11 bases outside the gene matches.

V is TRBV27 and J is TRBJ2-4; D is ambiguous. V was clipped by 4 bases and J by 1 base, with 8 bases between them. The CDR3 runs 14 residues. From germline, CDR1 is MNHEY and CDR2 SMNVEV (reference sequence). Here the CDR3 reads CASSSGTAKNIQYF. The CDR3 DNA reads TGTGCCAGCAGTTCCGGAACGGCCAAAAACATTCAGTACTTC.

There are many counts of this clone. The genes are TRBV19 and TRBJ2-7; the match to TRBD1 covers 7 bases. The V segment lost 6 bases and the J segment 5 bases; nucleotides outside the gene matches: 10. The CDR3 runs to 14 residues. Germline V gene lookup returns CDR1 LNHDA and CDR2 SQIVND (reference sequence). DNA for the CDR3: TGTGCCAGTAGCCCGGTCCCAGGGGGTGACGAGCAGTACTTC. This codes for CASSPVPGGDEQYF.

The rearrangement uses TRBV30 and TRBJ2-1, with 13 bases aligning to TRBD2. The CDR3 consists of 14 residues. CDR1 and CDR2 from the germline V gene are GTSNPN and SVGIG (reference sequence). V gave up 7 bases and J gave up 5 bases; unmatched junction bases: 5. The chain's CDR3 is CALSGTSGNNEQFF. The CDR3 region has the DNA TGTGCCTTGAGCGGGACTAGCGGGAACAATGAGCAGTTCTTC.

V is TRBV2 and J is TRBJ1-3, with D unclear. This CDR3 contains 14 residues. Per the germline V gene, CDR1 is SNHLY and CDR2 is FYNNEI. The germline V and J ends were trimmed by 6 bases and 1 base, with 10 bases remaining between them. DNA of the CDR3: TGTGCCAGCAGAGCCGGTCAATCTGGAAACACCATATATTTT. It yields the protein CASRAGQSGNTIYF.

The V and J genes are TRBV6-6 and TRBJ2-2; either TRBD1 or TRBD2 may supply D (5 bases each). Trimming took off 6 bases at V and 1 base at J, with 15 bases between the two ends. In germline, CDR1 is MNHNY, CDR2 SVGAGI (reference sequence). The CDR3 totals 16 residues. This CDR3 reads CASSYAAGRNTGELFF. The CDR3 bases are TGTGCCAGCAGCTATGCTGCAGGGAGGAACACCGGGGAGCTGTTTTTT.

This clone appeared a few times. The CDR3 reads CASSSPSSTDGYTF. CDR3 in DNA: TGTGCCAGCAGCTCCCCAAGCAGCACAGATGGCTACACCTTC. V usage is TRBV7-3 and J usage is TRBJ1-2; D is uncertain. CDR1 SGHTA and CDR2 FQGTGA come from the germline V gene. Trimming took 4 bases from V and 6 from J, leaving 15 bases between them. The CDR3 is 14 residues long.

The chain has TRBV6-4 and TRBJ2-2; D assignment may be TRBD1 or TRBD2 (5 bases each). Germline V gene lookup returns CDR1 MRHNA and CDR2 SNTAGT. The CDR3 length is 15 residues. V was clipped by 7 bases and J by 5 bases, with 17 bases between them. The CDR3 here is CASTTVRGPTGELFF. CDR3 DNA sequence: TGTGCCAGCACCACCGTGAGGGGTCCGACCGGGGAGCTGTTTTTT.

This clone has just a few counts. This chain uses TRBV28 with TRBJ2-2, with D hard to call. This CDR3 has 13 residues. Germline CDR1 MDHEN, CDR2 SYDVKM. The V gene lost 7 bases and the J gene lost 0 bases, with 6 bases spanning the gap. CDR3 sequence: CASKAPNTGELFF. In DNA form, the CDR3 reads TGTGCCAGCAAGGCTCCGAACACCGGGGAGCTGTTTTTT. Full variable domain (outside the CDR3, taken from reference TRBV28 and TRBJ2-2): DVKVTQSSRYLVKRTGEKVFLECVQDMDHENMFWYRQDPGLGLRLIYFSYDVKMKEKGDIPEGYSVSREKKERFSLILESASTNQTSMYLCASKAPNTGELFFGEGSRLTVL.

This clone was seen just once. The CDR3 DNA reads as TGTGCCAGCACCGATTCGACAGGTTTATACTATGGCTACACCTTC. It is translated as CASTDSTGLYYGYTF. V gene TRBV28 combines with J gene TRBJ1-2; a weak D match, TRBD1 (6 bases). The V end was cut by 7 bases, the J end by 3 bases, with 18 bases between. Germline CDR1 MDHEN, CDR2 SYDVKM. This CDR3 contains 15 residues.

This clone has a single count. The chain recombines TRBV27 with TRBJ1-1; the D gene is possibly TRBD1 (6 bases). Looked up from germline, CDR1 is MNHEY and CDR2 is SMNVEV (reference sequence). This CDR3 has 14 residues. The V and J ends lost 5 bases and 4 bases respectively, with 14 bases between them. This chain's CDR3 is CASSPLPGATEAFF. The CDR3, as DNA: TGTGCCAGCAGTCCTCTCCCAGGGGCCACTGAAGCTTTCTTT.

This chain joins TRBV28 and TRBJ2-6; D may be TRBD2 (6 bases). The CDR3 is made up of 13 amino acids. The V end was cut by 6 bases, the J end by 4 bases, with 7 bases between. CDR1 and CDR2 (germline): MDHEN, SYDVKM. CDR3 sequence (DNA): TGTGCCAGCAGGGGGGGAGGGGCCAACGTCCTGACTTTC. Translating it yields CASRGGGANVLTF.

V and J are TRBV5-1 and TRBJ2-3; 8 positions agree with TRBD2. This CDR3 spans 17 amino acids. V lost 1 base and J lost 1; bases outside the gene matches: 8. CDR1 is SGHRS, CDR2 YFSETQ, per germline. The CDR3 DNA reads TGCGCCAGCAGCTTGATGAGCGGGAGATGGCGCACAGATACGCAGTATTTT. Amino acid sequence: CASSLMSGRWRTDTQYF.

V gene TRBV6-1 combines with J gene TRBJ2-3; D remains unclear. The CDR3 is 13 residues long. The V gene lost 7 bases and the J gene lost 8 bases, with 16 bases spanning the gap. The V gene's germline CDR1 is MNHNS and CDR2 SASEGT. Written as DNA, the CDR3 is TGTGCCAGCAAGGAAGGCGGATTGGGTACGCAGTATTTT. This translates into CASKEGGLGTQYF.

V gene TRBV11-1 combines with J gene TRBJ2-6; unclear D gene. The CDR3 loop spans 15 amino acids. Germline V gene sequence: CDR1 SGHAT, CDR2 FQDESV (reference sequence). V shed 8 bases and J shed 0 bases, with 11 bases lying between them. CDR3 DNA: TGTGCCAGCGTAAATGACTTCTCTGGGGCCAACGTCCTGACTTTC. Amino acids: CASVNDFSGANVLTF.

CDR3 bases: TGTGCCAGCAGTGCCGAGAGGGGCAATGAGCAGTTCTTC. It is translated as CASSAERGNEQFF. The chain has TRBV6-4 and TRBJ2-1, with D perhaps matching TRBD1 or TRBD2 (5 bases each). The CDR3 is 13 residues long. Germline V gives CDR1 MRHNA, CDR2 SNTAGT. The germline V and J ends were trimmed by 4 bases and 6 bases, with 10 bases remaining between them.

The rearrangement uses TRBV6-6 and TRBJ2-1; D is tentatively TRBD1 or TRBD2 (5 bases each). Germline CDR1 and CDR2: MNHNY and SVGAGI (reference sequence). V was trimmed by 0 bases and J by 2 bases, leaving 11 bases between them. The CDR3 spans 16 residues. For the CDR3, the DNA is TGTGCCAGCAGTTACTCGGGGACCCGCCCCTACAATGAGCAGTTCTTC. Amino acid sequence: CASSYSGTRPYNEQFF.

This chain uses TRBV9 with TRBJ1-1; no reliable D call. V was clipped by 0 bases and J by 0 bases, with 12 bases between them. From germline, CDR1 is SGDLS and CDR2 YYNGEE. CDR3 length: 16 residues. CDR3 sequence: CASSVGTAPMNTEAFF. CDR3 nucleotides: TGTGCCAGCAGCGTAGGTACAGCACCAATGAACACTGAAGCTTTCTTT.

CDR3 sequence reads: CASSEKAGRYYGYTF. CDR3 DNA sequence: TGTGCCAGCAGTGAAAAAGCAGGGAGGTACTATGGCTACACCTTC. This chain uses TRBV2 with TRBJ1-2; possibly TRBD1 for D (5 bases). The CDR3 spans 15 residues. The V gene's germline CDR1 is SNHLY and CDR2 FYNNEI. V was shortened by 2 bases and J by 3 bases, with 13 bases between the two germline ends.

The rearrangement links TRBV6-6 to TRBJ2-7; no reliable D call. Trimming left V 5 bases short and J 3 bases short, with 8 bases between. Germline V CDR1 and CDR2: MNHNY, SVGAGI (reference sequence). The CDR3 is 12 residues long. The chain's CDR3 is CASSLRSYEQYF. The CDR3 coding sequence is TGTGCCAGCAGTCTCAGGAGCTACGAGCAGTACTTC.

The chain links TRBV21-1 to TRBJ1-5. TRBV21-1 is a listed pseudogene. The CDR3 spans 17 residues. For the CDR3, the DNA is TGTGCCAGCAGCACTACTTCTCGGGCCCGGGGCAATCAGCCCCAGCATTTT. Protein product: CASSTTSRARGNQPQHF.

The chain uses TRBV6-6 and TRBJ1-2; the D is unclear. The germline gives CDR1 MNHNY, CDR2 SVGAGI (reference sequence). V lost 3 bases to trimming and J lost 8 bases, with 13 bases between them. The CDR3 is 13 amino acids. The CDR3 nucleotides read TGTGCCAGCAGTTATGGGCCCGCCGAGGGCTACACCTTC. Its translation: CASSYGPAEGYTF.

The V and J genes are TRBV5-4 and TRBJ2-1; D unresolved. With 3 bases removed from V and 3 bases from J, the gap between germline ends came to 13 bases. This CDR3 is 15 amino acids long. Germline V gene lookup returns CDR1 SGHNT and CDR2 YYREEE (reference sequence). CDR3 nucleotides: TGTGCCAGCAGCTCCAGCACTGGAGTCTACAATGAGCAGTTCTTC. Translating it yields CASSSSTGVYNEQFF. Complete variable domain (other parts from reference TRBV5-4 and TRBJ2-1): ETGVTQSPTHLIKTRGQQVTLRCSSQSGHNTVSWYQQALGQGPQFIFQYYREEENGRGNFPPRFSGLQFPNYSSELNVNALELDDSALYLCASSSSTGVYNEQFFGPGTRLTVL.